This T cell receptor (beta chain) was profiled in a study of blood T cell repertoires in COVID-19. Study background: Samples taken during acute and convalescent COVID-19 were collected in the United States, Italy and Spain. T cells, B-cell-depleted T cells, or PBMCs supplied cDNA or gDNA.

Clinical histories supplied by participants themselves formed the basis of cohort assignment. CDR3 length: 12 amino acids. Germline V gene lookup returns CDR1 SNHLY and CDR2 FYNNEI. The V end was cut by 7 bases, the J end by 4 bases, with 10 bases between. Sequencing used immunoSEQ multiplex PCR; TCRdb keeps in-frame clones, though not all of them. The table includes roughly 430,000 clones, 88% detected once. What was sequenced was PBMCs or T cells enriched from blood (not recorded which). The receptor was derived from a woman aged 40 to 50 with acute COVID-19. V gene TRBV2 combines with J gene TRBJ1-2; D perhaps matches TRBD1 (5 bases). For the CDR3, the DNA is TGTGCCAGCACCCTCGACAGCTATGGCTACACCTTC. Translating it yields CASTLDSYGYTF.